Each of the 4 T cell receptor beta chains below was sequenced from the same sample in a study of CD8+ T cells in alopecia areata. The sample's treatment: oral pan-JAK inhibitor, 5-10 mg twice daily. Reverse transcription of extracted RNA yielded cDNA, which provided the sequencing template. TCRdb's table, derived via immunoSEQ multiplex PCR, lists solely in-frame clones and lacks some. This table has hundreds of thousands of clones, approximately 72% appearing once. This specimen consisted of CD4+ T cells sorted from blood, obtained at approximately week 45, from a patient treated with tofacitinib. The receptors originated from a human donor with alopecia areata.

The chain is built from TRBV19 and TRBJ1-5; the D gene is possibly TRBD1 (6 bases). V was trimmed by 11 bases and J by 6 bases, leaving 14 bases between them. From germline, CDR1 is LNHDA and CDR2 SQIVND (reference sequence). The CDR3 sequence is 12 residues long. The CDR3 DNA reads TGTGCCTCGGGGGGCGCGGGTCAGCCCCAGCATTTT. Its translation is CASGGAGQPQHF.

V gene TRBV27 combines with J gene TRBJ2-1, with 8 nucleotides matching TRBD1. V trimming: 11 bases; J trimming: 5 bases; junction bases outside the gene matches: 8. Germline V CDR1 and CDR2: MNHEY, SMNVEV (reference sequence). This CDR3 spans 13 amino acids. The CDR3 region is CALRGQFNNEQFF. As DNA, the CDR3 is TGTGCCCTCAGGGGGCAGTTCAACAATGAGCAGTTCTTC.

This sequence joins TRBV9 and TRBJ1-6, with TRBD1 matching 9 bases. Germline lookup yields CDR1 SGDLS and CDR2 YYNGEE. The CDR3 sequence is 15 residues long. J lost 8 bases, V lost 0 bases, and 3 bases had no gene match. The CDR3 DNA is TGTGCCAGCAGCGTAGAGGGACAGGGAGATTCACCCCTCCACTTT. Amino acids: CASSVEGQGDSPLHF.

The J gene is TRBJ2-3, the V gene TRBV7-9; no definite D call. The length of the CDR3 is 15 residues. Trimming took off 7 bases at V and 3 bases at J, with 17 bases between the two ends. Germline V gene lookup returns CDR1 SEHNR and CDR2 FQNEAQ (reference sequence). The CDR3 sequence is CASIRSGGRTDTQYF. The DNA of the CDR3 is TGTGCCAGCATACGGTCGGGTGGCAGAACAGATACGCAGTATTTT.